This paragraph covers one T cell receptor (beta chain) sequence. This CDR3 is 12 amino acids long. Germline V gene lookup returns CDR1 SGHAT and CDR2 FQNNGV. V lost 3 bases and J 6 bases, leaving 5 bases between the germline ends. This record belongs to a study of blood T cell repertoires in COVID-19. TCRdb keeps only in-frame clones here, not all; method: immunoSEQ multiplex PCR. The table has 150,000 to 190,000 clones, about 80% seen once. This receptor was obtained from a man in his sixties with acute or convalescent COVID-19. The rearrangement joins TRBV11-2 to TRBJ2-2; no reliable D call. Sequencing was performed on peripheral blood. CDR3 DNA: TGTGCCAGCAGCTTCTTTTCCGGGGAGCTGTTTTTT. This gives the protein CASSFFSGELFF. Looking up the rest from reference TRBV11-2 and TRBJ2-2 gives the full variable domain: EAGVAQSPRYKIIEKRQSVAFWCNPISGHATLYWYQQILGQGPKLLIQFQNNGVVDDSQLPKDRFSAERLKGVDSTLKIQPAKLEDSAVYLCASSFFSGELFFGEGSRLTVL.